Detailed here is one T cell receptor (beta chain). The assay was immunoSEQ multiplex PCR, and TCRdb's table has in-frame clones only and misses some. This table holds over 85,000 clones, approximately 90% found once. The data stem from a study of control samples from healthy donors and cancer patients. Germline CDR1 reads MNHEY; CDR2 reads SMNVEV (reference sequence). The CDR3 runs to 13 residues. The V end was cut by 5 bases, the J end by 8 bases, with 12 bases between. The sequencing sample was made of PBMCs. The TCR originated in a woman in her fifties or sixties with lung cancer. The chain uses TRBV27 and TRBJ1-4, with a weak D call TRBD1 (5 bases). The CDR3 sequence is CASSPNGGEKLFF. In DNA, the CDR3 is TGTGCCAGCAGTCCCAATGGGGGGGAAAAACTGTTTTTT.